This T cell receptor (beta chain) was identified in a study of cytomegalovirus exposure and HLA in healthy donors. Findings and limits, study-wide: A later examination showed that TCR association rates differed by HLA locus, with DRB1 most and HLA-C fewest.

This clone was observed a few times. Its target is not known. This PCR relied on a set of 60 Vbeta primers and 13 Jbeta primers. Data came from immunoSEQ multiplex PCR; TCRdb stores just in-frame clones and leaves some out. The sample lists about 100,000 clones; around 75% were seen once. The sequence came from a woman between 18 and 29 years old in good health and CMV-seropositive. Sample: PBMCs.

CDR3 coding DNA: TGTGCCAGCACTCAAAACATGGTAGCGGGAGCCACCGGGGAGCTGTTTTTT. This encodes CASTQNMVAGATGELFF. This rearrangement joins TRBV21-1 to TRBJ2-2; whether TRBD2, the table's D call, matches the DNA was not checked. TRBV21-1 is labeled a pseudogene. The CDR3 is made up of 17 amino acids.